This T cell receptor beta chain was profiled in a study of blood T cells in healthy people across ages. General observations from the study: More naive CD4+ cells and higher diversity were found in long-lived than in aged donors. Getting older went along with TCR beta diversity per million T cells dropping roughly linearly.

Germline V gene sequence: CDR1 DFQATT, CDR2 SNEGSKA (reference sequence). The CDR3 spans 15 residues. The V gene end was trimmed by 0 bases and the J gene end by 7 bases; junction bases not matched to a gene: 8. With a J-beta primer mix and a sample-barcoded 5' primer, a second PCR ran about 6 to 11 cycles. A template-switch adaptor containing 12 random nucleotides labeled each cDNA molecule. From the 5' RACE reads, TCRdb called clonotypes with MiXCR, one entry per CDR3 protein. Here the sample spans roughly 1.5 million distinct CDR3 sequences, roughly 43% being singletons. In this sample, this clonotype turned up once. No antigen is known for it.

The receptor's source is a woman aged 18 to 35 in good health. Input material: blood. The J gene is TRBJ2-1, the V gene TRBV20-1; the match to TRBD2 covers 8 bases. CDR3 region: CSARDRRGGRNEQFF. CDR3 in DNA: TGCAGTGCTAGAGATCGCCGGGGGGGCCGGAATGAGCAGTTCTTC.